This TCR beta chain derives from a study of identical twins. MiXCR was run by TCRdb on the 5' RACE reads, yielding one entry per CDR3 protein. The sample records hundreds of thousands of distinct CDR3 sequences, around 12% being singletons. These data also formed part of another study, on yellow fever vaccine responses in identical twins.

This receptor was obtained from a woman between 18 and 29 years old in good health. The source material was CD8+ T cells sorted from blood.

CDR3 nucleotides: TGTGCCAGCAGTGCGACTAGCTTCAATGAGCAGTTCTTC. It encodes CASSATSFNEQFF. V usage is TRBV6-4 and J usage is TRBJ2-1; 7 bases agree with TRBD2. Per germline, CDR1 MRHNA and CDR2 SNTAGT. CDR3 length: 13 amino acids. With 4 bases clipped from V and 6 bases from J, the junction kept 3 bases outside the gene matches.